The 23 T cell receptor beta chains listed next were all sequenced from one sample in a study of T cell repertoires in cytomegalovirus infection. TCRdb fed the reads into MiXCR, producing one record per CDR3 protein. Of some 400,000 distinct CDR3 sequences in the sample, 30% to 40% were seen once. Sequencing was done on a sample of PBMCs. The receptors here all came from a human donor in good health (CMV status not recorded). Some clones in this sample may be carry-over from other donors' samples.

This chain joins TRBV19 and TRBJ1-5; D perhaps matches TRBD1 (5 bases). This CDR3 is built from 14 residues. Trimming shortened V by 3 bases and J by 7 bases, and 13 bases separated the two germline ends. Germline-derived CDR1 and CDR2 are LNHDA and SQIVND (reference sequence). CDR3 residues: CASSINPGTQPQHF. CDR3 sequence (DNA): TGTGCCAGTAGTATTAATCCAGGGACCCAGCCCCAGCATTTT.

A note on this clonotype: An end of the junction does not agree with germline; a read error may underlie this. CDR3: CASIIEDRGTRIRGQPQHF. Written as DNA, the CDR3 is TGTGCCAGTATTATAGAGGACAGGGGTACGAGGATCCGAGGACAGCCCCAGCATTTT. The chain combines TRBV19 with TRBJ1-5; TRBD1 agrees at 9 bases. This CDR3 has 19 residues. Germline V lookup: CDR1 LNHDA, CDR2 SQIVND (reference sequence).

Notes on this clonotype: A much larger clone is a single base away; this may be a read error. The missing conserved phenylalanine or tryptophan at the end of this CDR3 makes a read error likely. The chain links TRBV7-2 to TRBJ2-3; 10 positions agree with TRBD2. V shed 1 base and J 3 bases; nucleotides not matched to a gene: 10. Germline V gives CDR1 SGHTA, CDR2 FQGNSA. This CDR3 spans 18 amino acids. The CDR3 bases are TGTGCCAGCAGCTTAGAGAAGCGGGGGGGCCGTGGGACAGATACGCAGTATTGT. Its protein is CASSLEKRGGRGTDTQYC.

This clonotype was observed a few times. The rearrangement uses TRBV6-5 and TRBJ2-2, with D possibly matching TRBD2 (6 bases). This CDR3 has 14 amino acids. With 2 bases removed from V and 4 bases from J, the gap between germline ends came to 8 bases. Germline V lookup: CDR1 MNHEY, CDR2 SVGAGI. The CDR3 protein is CASSYGGATGELFF. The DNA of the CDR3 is TGTGCCAGCAGTTACGGCGGGGCCACCGGGGAGCTGTTTTTT.

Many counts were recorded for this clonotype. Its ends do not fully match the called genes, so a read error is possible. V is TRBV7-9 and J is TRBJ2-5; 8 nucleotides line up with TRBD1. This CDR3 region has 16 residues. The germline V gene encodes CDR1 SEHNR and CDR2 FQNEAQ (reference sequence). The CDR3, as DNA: TGTGCCAGCAGCTACACGGGGACAGGTCGTAAAGAAACCCAGTACTTC. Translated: CASSYTGTGRKETQYF. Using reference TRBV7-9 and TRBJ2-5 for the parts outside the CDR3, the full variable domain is DTGVSQNPRHKITKRGQNVTFRCDPISEHNRLYWYRQTLGQGPEFLTYFQNEAQLEKSRLLSDRFSAERPKGSFSTLEIQRTEQGDSAMYLCASSYTGTGRKETQYFGPGTRLLVL.

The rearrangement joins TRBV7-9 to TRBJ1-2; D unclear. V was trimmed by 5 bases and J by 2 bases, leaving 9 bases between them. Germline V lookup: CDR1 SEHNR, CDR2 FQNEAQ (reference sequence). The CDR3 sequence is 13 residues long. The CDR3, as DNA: TGTGCCAGCAGCCCGACACCCAACTATGGCTACACCTTC. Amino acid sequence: CASSPTPNYGYTF.

The CDR3, as DNA: TGTGCCAGCAGTAACGCCTCTCGAGCTTTCTTT. This gives the protein CASSNASRAFF. The genes are TRBV6-5 and TRBJ1-1; D gene ambiguous. The V gene lost 5 bases and the J gene lost 10 bases, with 11 bases spanning the gap. The V gene's germline CDR1 is MNHEY and CDR2 SVGAGI. The CDR3 runs to 11 residues.

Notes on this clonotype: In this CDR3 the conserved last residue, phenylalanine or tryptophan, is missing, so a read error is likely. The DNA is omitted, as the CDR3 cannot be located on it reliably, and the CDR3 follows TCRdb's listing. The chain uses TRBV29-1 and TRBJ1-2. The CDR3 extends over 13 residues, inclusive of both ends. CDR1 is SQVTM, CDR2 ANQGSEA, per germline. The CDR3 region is CSVRRQHIGDYPL.

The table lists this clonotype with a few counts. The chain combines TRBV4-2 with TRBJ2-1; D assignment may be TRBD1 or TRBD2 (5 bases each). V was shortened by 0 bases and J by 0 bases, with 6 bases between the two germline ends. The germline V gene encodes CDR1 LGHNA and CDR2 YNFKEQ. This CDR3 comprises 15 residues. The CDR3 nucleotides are TGTGCCAGCAGCCAAGACGGGGCCTCCTACAATGAGCAGTTCTTC. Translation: CASSQDGASYNEQFF.

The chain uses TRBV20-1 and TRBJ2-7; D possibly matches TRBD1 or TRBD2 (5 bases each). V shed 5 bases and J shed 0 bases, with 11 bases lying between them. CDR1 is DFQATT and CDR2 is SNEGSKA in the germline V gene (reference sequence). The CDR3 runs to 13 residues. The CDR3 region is CSAPGTVSYEQYF. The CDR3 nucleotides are TGCAGTGCTCCCGGGACGGTCTCCTACGAGCAGTACTTC.

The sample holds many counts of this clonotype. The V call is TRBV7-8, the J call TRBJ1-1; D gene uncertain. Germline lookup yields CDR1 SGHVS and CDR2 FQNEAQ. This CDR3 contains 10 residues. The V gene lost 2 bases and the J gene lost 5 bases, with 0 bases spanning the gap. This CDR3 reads CASSLTEAFF. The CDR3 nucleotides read TGTGCCAGCAGCTTAACTGAAGCTTTCTTT. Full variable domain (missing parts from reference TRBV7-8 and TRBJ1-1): GAGVSQSPRYKVAKRGQDVALRCDPISGHVSLFWYQQALGQGPEFLTYFQNEAQLDKSGLPSDRFFAERPEGSVSTLKIQRTQQEDSAVYLCASSLTEAFFGQGTRLTVV.

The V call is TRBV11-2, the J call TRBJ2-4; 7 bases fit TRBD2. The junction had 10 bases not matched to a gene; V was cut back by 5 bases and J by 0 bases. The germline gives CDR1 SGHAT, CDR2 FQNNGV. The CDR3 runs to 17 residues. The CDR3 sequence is CASSVYRGVLAKNIQYF. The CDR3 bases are TGTGCCAGCAGCGTATACCGGGGGGTACTAGCCAAAAACATTCAGTACTTC.

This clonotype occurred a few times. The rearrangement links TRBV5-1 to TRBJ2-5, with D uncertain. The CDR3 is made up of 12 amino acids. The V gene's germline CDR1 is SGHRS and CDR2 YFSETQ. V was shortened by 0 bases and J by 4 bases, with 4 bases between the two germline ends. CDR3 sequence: CASSLDPETQYF. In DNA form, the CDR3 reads TGCGCCAGCAGCTTGGATCCAGAGACCCAGTACTTC. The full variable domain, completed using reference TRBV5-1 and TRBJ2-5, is KAGVTQTPRYLIKTRGQQVTLSCSPISGHRSVSWYQQTPGQGLQFLFEYFSETQRNKGNFPGRFSGRQFSNSRSEMNVSTLELGDSALYLCASSLDPETQYFGPGTRLLVL.

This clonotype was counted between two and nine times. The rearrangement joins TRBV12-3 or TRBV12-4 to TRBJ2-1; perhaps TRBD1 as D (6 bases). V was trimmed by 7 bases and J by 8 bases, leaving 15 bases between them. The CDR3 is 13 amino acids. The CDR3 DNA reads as TGTGCCAGCACCTCGACAGGTAGTCATGAGCAGTTCTTC. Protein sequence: CASTSTGSHEQFF.

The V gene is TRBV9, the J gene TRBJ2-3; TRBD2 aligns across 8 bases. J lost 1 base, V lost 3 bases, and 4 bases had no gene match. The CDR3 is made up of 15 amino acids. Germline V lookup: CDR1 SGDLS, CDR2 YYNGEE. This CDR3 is CASSGPGLGTDTQYF. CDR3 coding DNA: TGTGCCAGCAGCGGGCCGGGACTAGGCACAGATACGCAGTATTTT.

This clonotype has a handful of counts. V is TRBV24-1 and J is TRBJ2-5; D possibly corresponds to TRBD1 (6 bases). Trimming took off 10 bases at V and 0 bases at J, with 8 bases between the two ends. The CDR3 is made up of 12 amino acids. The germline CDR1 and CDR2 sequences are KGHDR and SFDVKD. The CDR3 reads CATRDNQETQYF. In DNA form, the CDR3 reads TGTGCCACAAGGGACAACCAAGAGACCCAGTACTTC.

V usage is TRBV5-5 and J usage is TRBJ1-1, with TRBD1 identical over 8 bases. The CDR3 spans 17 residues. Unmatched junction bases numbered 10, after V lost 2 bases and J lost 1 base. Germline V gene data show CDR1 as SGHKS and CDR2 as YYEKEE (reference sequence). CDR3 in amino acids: CASSLRVGQASNTEAFF. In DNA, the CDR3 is TGTGCCAGCAGCTTAAGGGTGGGACAGGCCTCGAACACTGAAGCTTTCTTT.

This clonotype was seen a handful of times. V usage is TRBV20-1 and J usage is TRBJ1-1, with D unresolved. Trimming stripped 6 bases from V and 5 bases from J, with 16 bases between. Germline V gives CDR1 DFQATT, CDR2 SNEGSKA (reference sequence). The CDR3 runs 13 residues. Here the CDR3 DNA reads TGCAGTGCCCCCGCGATGAGGGAAACTGAAGCTTTCTTT. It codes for CSAPAMRETEAFF.

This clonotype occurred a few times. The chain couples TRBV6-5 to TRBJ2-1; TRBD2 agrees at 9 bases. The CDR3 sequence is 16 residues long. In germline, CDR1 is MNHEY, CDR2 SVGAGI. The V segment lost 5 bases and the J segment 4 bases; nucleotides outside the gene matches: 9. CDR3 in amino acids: CASSPLAGQAYNEQFF. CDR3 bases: TGTGCCAGCAGTCCCCTAGCGGGGCAAGCTTACAATGAGCAGTTCTTC.

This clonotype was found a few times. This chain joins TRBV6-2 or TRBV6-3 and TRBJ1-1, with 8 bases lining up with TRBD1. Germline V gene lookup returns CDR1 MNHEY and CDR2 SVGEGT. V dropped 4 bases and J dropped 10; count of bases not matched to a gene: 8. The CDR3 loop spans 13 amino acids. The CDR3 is CASSSTGARGAFF. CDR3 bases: TGTGCCAGCAGTTCGACAGGGGCGAGGGGAGCTTTCTTT.

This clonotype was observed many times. CDR3 DNA sequence: TGTGCCAGCGCCAGGGAGGGGCTAGCGGCCCGGGAGACCCAGTACTTC. Its translation: CASAREGLAARETQYF. The chain employs TRBV6-5 and TRBJ2-5; 7 nucleotides line up with TRBD2. With 8 bases clipped from V and 5 bases from J, the junction kept 17 bases outside the gene matches. Germline CDR1 reads MNHEY; CDR2 reads SVGAGI. This CDR3 spans 16 amino acids.

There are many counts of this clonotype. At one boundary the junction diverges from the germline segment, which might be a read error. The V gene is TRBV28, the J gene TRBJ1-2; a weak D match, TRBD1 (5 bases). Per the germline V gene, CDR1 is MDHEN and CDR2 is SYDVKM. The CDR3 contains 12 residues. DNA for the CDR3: TGTGCCAGCAGTACCCTGACAGAACCGGTAGACTTC. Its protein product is CASSTLTEPVDF.

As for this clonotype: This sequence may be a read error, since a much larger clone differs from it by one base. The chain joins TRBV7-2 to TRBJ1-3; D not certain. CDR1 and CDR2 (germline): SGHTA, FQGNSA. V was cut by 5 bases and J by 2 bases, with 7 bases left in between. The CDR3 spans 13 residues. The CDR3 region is CASSVGTGNTIYF. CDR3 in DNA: TGTGCCAGCAGCGTAGGAACTGGAAACACCATATATTTT. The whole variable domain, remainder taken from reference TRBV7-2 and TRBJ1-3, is GAGVSQSPSNKVTEKGKDVELRCDPISGHTALYWYRQSLGQGLEFLIYFQGNSAPDKSGLPSDRFSAERTGGSVSTLTIQRTQQEDSAVYLCASSVGTGNTIYFGEGSWLTVV.